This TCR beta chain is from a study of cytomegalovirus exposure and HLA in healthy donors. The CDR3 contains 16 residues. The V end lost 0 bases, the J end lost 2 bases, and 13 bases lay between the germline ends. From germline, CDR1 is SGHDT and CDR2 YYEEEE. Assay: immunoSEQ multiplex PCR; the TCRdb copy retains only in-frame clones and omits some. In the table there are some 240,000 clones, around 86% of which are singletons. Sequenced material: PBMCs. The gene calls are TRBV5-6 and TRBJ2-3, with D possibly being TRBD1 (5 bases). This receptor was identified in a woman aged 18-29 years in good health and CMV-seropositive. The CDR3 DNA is TGTGCCAGCAGCTTGGTGACCAGGGTCCTCACAGATACGCAGTATTTT. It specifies CASSLVTRVLTDTQYF.